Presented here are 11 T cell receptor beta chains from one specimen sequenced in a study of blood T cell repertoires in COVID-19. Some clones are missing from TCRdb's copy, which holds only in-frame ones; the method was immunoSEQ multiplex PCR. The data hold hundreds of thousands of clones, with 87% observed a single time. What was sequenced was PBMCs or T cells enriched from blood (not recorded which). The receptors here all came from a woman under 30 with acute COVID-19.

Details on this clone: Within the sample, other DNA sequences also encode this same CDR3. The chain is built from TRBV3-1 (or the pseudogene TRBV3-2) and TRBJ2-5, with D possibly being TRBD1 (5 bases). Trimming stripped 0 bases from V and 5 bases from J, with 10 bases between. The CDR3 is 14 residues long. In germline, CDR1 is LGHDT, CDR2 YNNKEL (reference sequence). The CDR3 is CASSQEQGTETQYF. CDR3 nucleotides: TGTGCCAGCAGCCAAGAGCAGGGCACGGAGACCCAGTACTTC.

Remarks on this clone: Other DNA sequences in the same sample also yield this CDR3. The CDR3 sequence: CASSLTGSGANVLTF. CDR3 DNA: TGTGCCAGCAGCTTGACAGGATCTGGGGCCAACGTCCTGACTTTC. The rearrangement joins TRBV5-4 to TRBJ2-6, with a tentative D call TRBD1 (5 bases). The germline V gene encodes CDR1 SGHNT and CDR2 YYREEE (reference sequence). V lost 1 base and J lost 1, with 6 bases in between. The CDR3 runs to 15 residues.

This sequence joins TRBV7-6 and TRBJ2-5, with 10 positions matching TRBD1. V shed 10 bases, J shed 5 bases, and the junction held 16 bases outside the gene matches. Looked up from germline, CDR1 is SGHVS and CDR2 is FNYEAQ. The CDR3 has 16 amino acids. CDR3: CATLGWDRGGFETQYF. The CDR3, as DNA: TGTGCCACCCTAGGGTGGGACAGGGGAGGGTTTGAGACCCAGTACTTC.

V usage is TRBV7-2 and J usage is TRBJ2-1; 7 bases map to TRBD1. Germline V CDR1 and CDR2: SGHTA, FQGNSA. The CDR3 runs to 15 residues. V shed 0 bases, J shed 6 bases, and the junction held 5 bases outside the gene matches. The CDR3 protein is CASSLAGGSGNEQFF. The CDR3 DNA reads TGTGCCAGCAGCTTAGCAGGGGGCTCGGGCAATGAGCAGTTCTTC. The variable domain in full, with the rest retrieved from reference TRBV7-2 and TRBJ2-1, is GAGVSQSPSNKVTEKGKDVELRCDPISGHTALYWYRQSLGQGLEFLIYFQGNSAPDKSGLPSDRFSAERTGGSVSTLTIQRTQQEDSAVYLCASSLAGGSGNEQFFGPGTRLTVL.

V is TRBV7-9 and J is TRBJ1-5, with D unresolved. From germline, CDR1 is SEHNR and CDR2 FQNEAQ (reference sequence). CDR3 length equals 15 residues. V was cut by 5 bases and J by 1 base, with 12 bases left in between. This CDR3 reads CASSPSTGSNQPQHF. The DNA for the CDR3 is TGTGCCAGCAGCCCTTCAACGGGAAGCAATCAGCCCCAGCATTTT.

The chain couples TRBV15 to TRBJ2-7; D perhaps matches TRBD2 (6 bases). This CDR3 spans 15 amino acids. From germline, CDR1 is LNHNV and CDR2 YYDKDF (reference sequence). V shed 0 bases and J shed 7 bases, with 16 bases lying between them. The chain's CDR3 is CATSRDRQSGGEQYF. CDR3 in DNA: TGTGCCACCAGCAGAGATCGACAGTCTGGGGGGGAGCAGTACTTC.

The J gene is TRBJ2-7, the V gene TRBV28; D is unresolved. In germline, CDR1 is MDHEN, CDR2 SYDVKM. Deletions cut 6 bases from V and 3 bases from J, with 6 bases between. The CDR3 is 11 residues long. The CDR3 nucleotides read TGTGCCAGCAGGTCTCGCTACGAGCAGTACTTC. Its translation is CASRSRYEQYF. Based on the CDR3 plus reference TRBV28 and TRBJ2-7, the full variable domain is DVKVTQSSRYLVKRTGEKVFLECVQDMDHENMFWYRQDPGLGLRLIYFSYDVKMKEKGDIPEGYSVSREKKERFSLILESASTNQTSMYLCASRSRYEQYFGPGTRLTVT.

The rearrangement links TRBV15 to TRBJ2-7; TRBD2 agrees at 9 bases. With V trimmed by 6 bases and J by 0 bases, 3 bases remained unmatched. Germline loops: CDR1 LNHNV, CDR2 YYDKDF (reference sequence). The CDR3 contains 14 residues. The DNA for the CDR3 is TGTGCCACCAGGGCTAGCGGGACCTCCTACGAGCAGTACTTC. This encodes CATRASGTSYEQYF.

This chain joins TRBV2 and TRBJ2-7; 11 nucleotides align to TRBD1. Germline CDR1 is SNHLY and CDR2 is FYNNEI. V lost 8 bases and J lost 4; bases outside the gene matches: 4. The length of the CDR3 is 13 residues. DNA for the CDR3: TGTGCCAGCCTTGGGACAGGGGGGTACGAGCAGTACTTC. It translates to CASLGTGGYEQYF.

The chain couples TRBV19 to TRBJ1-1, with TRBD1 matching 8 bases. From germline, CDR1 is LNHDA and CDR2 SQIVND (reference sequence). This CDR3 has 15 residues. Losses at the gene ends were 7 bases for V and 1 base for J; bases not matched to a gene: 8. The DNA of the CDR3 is TGTGCCAGTAACCTAGGACAGGGCTCGAACACTGAAGCTTTCTTT. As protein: CASNLGQGSNTEAFF.

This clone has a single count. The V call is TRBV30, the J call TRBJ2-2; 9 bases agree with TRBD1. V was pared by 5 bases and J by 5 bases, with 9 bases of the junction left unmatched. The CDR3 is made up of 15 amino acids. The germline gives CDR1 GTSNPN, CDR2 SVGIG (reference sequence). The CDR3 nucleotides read TGTGCCTGGGGGTCGGGACAGGGAGTTACCGGGGAGCTGTTTTTT. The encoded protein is CAWGSGQGVTGELFF.